Each of the 23 T cell receptor beta chains below was sequenced from the same sample in a study of blood T cells in healthy people across ages (dated by TCRdb to about 2015). The library was built by means of 5' RACE. Sequenced on an Illumina HiSeq 2500. A second PCR of about 7 to 12 cycles was run with a J-beta primer mix and a sample-barcoded 5' primer. TCRdb reprocessed the public reads (quality trimming at Q25 with fastp, clone calling with MiXCR) and kept in-frame beta chains. Here each entry gathers all rows of one CDR3 protein and keeps the most common genes and DNA. The sample has around 1.5 million distinct CDR3 sequences on record, 30% to 40% of them singletons. The ten most abundant clones make up about 10% of the sample. The material sequenced was blood. The receptors were sampled from a woman in her twenties or thirties in good health.

This clonotype showed up just once. The chain recombines TRBV11-3 with TRBJ2-5, with D possibly TRBD2 on 6 matching bases. In germline, CDR1 is SGHNT, CDR2 YENEEA. V lost 1 base, J lost 11 bases, and 17 bases lay in between. The CDR3 is 14 residues long. The CDR3 sequence is CASSLGRGGNEQYF. In nucleotides, the CDR3 is TGTGCCAGCAGCTTAGGGCGGGGCGGTAATGAGCAGTACTTC.

This clonotype came up a few times. The chain links TRBV5-1 to TRBJ2-7; D not certain. The CDR3 consists of 14 residues. The germline V and J ends were trimmed by 6 bases and 0 bases, with 13 bases remaining between them. Germline CDR1 SGHRS, CDR2 YFSETQ. The CDR3: CASTPDSSSYEQYF. The CDR3 DNA sequence: TGCGCCAGCACCCCCGACTCCAGCTCCTACGAGCAGTACTTC. Full variable domain (outside the CDR3, taken from reference TRBV5-1 and TRBJ2-7): KAGVTQTPRYLIKTRGQQVTLSCSPISGHRSVSWYQQTPGQGLQFLFEYFSETQRNKGNFPGRFSGRQFSNSRSEMNVSTLELGDSALYLCASTPDSSSYEQYFGPGTRLTVT.

This sequence joins TRBV29-1 and TRBJ1-1, with TRBD1 matching over 7 bases. Germline assignment: CDR1 SQVTM and CDR2 ANQGSEA. The CDR3 spans 12 residues. V shed 4 bases and J 4 bases; nucleotides not matched to a gene: 3. The CDR3 DNA follows: TGCAGCGTTGCGACAGGGATCACTGAAGCTTTCTTT. It is translated as CSVATGITEAFF. The full variable domain, in which reference TRBV29-1 and TRBJ1-1 provide the parts outside the CDR3, is SAVISQKPSRDICQRGTSLTIQCQVDSQVTMMFWYRQQPGQSLTLIATANQGSEATYESGFVIDKFPISRPNLTFSTLTVSNMSPEDSSIYLCSVATGITEAFFGQGTRLTVV.

This clonotype was picked up a small number of times. V usage is TRBV28 and J usage is TRBJ1-1, with 7 nucleotides matching TRBD1. Germline assignment: CDR1 MDHEN and CDR2 SYDVKM. V dropped 8 bases and J dropped 7; count of bases not matched to a gene: 7. This CDR3 has 12 residues. The CDR3 region is CASQTGSLEAFF. CDR3 DNA: TGTGCCAGCCAGACAGGGAGCCTTGAAGCTTTCTTT.

The genes are TRBV3-1 and TRBJ1-2; possibly TRBD1 for D (5 bases). This CDR3 contains 16 residues. V gave up 3 bases and J gave up 3 bases, with 17 bases separating them. The germline gives CDR1 LGHDT, CDR2 YNNKEL (reference sequence). The CDR3 is CASSHPVRGLDYGYTF. The CDR3 region has the DNA TGTGCCAGCAGCCACCCAGTGCGGGGCTTGGACTATGGCTACACCTTC.

This chain connects TRBV2 to TRBJ2-5; 9 nucleotides agree with TRBD2. Germline trimming cut 1 base from V and 3 bases from J; bases unmatched to any gene: 6. Germline V gene lookup returns CDR1 SNHLY and CDR2 FYNNEI. The CDR3 is 16 amino acids. In nucleotides, the CDR3 is TGTGCCAGCAGTGAAGGGTACAGGACTAGCGAAGAGACCCAGTACTTC. Its protein is CASSEGYRTSEETQYF.

The rearrangement links TRBV4-1 to TRBJ2-5; TRBD1 agrees at 8 bases. CDR1 is MGHRA and CDR2 is YSYEKL in the germline V gene. There are 15 residues in the CDR3. Germline trimming cut 2 bases from V and 4 bases from J; bases unmatched to any gene: 6. The CDR3 is CASSQRQGSGETQYF. The CDR3 bases are TGCGCCAGCAGCCAACGACAGGGGTCGGGAGAGACCCAGTACTTC.

The chain recombines TRBV20-1 with TRBJ2-7; TRBD2 matches 8 bases. This CDR3 is 13 amino acids long. Germline trimming cut 5 bases from V and 7 bases from J; bases unmatched to any gene: 10. The germline CDR1 and CDR2 sequences are DFQATT and SNEGSKA (reference sequence). CDR3 nucleotide sequence: TGCAGTGCTCCCACGGTCCGGGAGGGGGAGCAGTACTTC. This gives the protein CSAPTVREGEQYF.

The rearrangement links TRBV15 to TRBJ2-3, with D possibly matching TRBD1 (6 bases). The germline CDR1 and CDR2 sequences are LNHNV and YYDKDF (reference sequence). Trimming shortened V by 6 bases and J by 2 bases, and 15 bases separated the two germline ends. CDR3 length: 15 amino acids. CDR3 in DNA: TGTGCCACCAGAGACTCAAGGGGGTCCACAGATACGCAGTATTTT. Translation gives CATRDSRGSTDTQYF. The full variable domain, with the rest looked up from reference TRBV15 and TRBJ2-3, is DAMVIQNPRYQVTQFGKPVTLSCSQTLNHNVMYWYQQKSSQAPKLLFHYYDKDFNNEADTPDNFQSRRPNTSFCFLDIRSPGLGDTAMYLCATRDSRGSTDTQYFGPGTRLTVL.

The J gene is TRBJ2-1, the V gene TRBV7-3, with TRBD2 identical over 11 bases. The CDR3 is 15 residues long. V trimming: 2 bases; J trimming: 5 bases; junction bases outside the gene matches: 2. Germline V gene lookup returns CDR1 SGHTA and CDR2 FQGTGA. For the CDR3, the DNA is TGTGCCAGCAGCTTACAACTAGCGGGAGACAATGAGCAGTTCTTC. Translated: CASSLQLAGDNEQFF.

The CDR3 bases are TGTGCCAGCAGTCCCGCCGGGCCTCTCTACGAGCAGTACTTC. This codes for CASSPAGPLYEQYF. The J gene is TRBJ2-7, the V gene TRBV28; D is unresolved. Per germline, CDR1 MDHEN and CDR2 SYDVKM. With 5 bases removed from V and 3 bases from J, the gap between germline ends came to 14 bases. The CDR3 extends over 14 amino acids. The full variable domain, completed using reference TRBV28 and TRBJ2-7, is DVKVTQSSRYLVKRTGEKVFLECVQDMDHENMFWYRQDPGLGLRLIYFSYDVKMKEKGDIPEGYSVSREKKERFSLILESASTNQTSMYLCASSPAGPLYEQYFGPGTRLTVT.

The chain couples TRBV5-1 to TRBJ2-7; D assignment may be TRBD1 or TRBD2 (5 bases each). CDR1 and CDR2 (germline): SGHRS, YFSETQ. Trimming cost V 5 bases and J 2 bases, with 14 bases left between them. The CDR3 totals 14 residues. The CDR3 sequence: CASRGEGPPYEQYF. As DNA, the CDR3 is TGCGCCAGCAGAGGCGAGGGGCCACCCTACGAGCAGTACTTC.

The rearrangement uses TRBV12-3 or TRBV12-4 and TRBJ2-1; 13 bases are a match to TRBD2. The CDR3 covers 16 residues. V was clipped by 5 bases and J by 5 bases; unmatched bases: 6. Here the CDR3 reads CASSPQGLAGNNEQFF. Here the CDR3 DNA reads TGTGCCAGCAGTCCTCAGGGACTAGCGGGGAACAATGAGCAGTTCTTC.

CDR3 protein: CAWSLTRQGYEQYF. The CDR3 DNA reads as TGTGCCTGGAGTCTCACACGCCAGGGCTACGAGCAGTACTTC. The V call is TRBV30, the J call TRBJ2-7; the D gene is possibly TRBD1 (5 bases). Germline values: CDR1 GTSNPN, CDR2 SVGIG (reference sequence). The CDR3 contains 14 residues. The V gene lost 2 bases and the J gene lost 3 bases, with 14 bases spanning the gap.

J is TRBJ2-5 and V is TRBV2; D unclear. The V end was cut by 8 bases, the J end by 1 base, with 14 bases between. The CDR3 contains 14 residues. The germline V gene encodes CDR1 SNHLY and CDR2 FYNNEI. This CDR3 is CASFWTLPQETQYF. The CDR3 coding sequence is TGTGCCAGCTTCTGGACCCTACCCCAAGAGACCCAGTACTTC.

This clonotype appeared a few times. The V call is TRBV5-6, the J call TRBJ2-1, with D possibly TRBD2 on 7 matching bases. The CDR3 is made up of 17 amino acids. V lost 0 bases and J lost 0, with 13 bases in between. CDR1 is SGHDT, CDR2 YYEEEE, per germline. The CDR3, as DNA: TGTGCCAGCAGCTTGGGGGGGGGCGTTAGCTCCTACAATGAGCAGTTCTTC. It yields the protein CASSLGGGVSSYNEQFF.

This chain joins TRBV15 and TRBJ2-4; the D gene is possibly TRBD2 (6 bases). The length of the CDR3 is 17 residues. Germline V gene sequence: CDR1 LNHNV, CDR2 YYDKDF (reference sequence). With 1 base removed from V and 1 base from J, the gap between germline ends came to 14 bases. CDR3 nucleotide sequence: TGTGCCACCAGCAGAGTGCGGGGAGAAACGGCCAAAAACATTCAGTACTTC. Protein sequence: CATSRVRGETAKNIQYF.

This clonotype has a handful of counts. V gene TRBV20-1 combines with J gene TRBJ2-1; no clear D gene. The CDR3 covers 15 residues. The V gene's germline CDR1 is DFQATT and CDR2 SNEGSKA (reference sequence). Deletions cut 6 bases from V and 0 bases from J, with 15 bases between. As DNA, the CDR3 is TGCAGTGCGGAGCTTGGGTCCTTCTCCTACAATGAGCAGTTCTTC. It encodes CSAELGSFSYNEQFF.

This clonotype was recorded a few times. The chain is built from TRBV2 and TRBJ2-1; D is possibly TRBD1 (5 bases). CDR1 and CDR2 from the germline V gene are SNHLY and FYNNEI. With 2 bases removed from V and 2 bases from J, the gap between germline ends came to 10 bases. The CDR3 loop spans 15 amino acids. CDR3 sequence (DNA): TGTGCCAGCAGTGAACGCAGGGTAACCTACAATGAGCAGTTCTTC. This codes for CASSERRVTYNEQFF.

In the case of this clonotype: One end of the junction does not line up with germline, which may come from a read error. The chain uses TRBV27 and TRBJ2-7; possibly TRBD1 for D (6 bases). This CDR3 comprises 14 residues. In germline, CDR1 is MNHEY, CDR2 SMNVEV (reference sequence). The CDR3 here is CASRLSTGTYEQYF. Here the CDR3 DNA reads TGTGCCAGCAGGTTATCTACAGGGACCTACGAGCAGTACTTC.

V usage is TRBV29-1 and J usage is TRBJ1-1, with 10 bases that match TRBD1. The germline V gene has CDR1 SQVTM and CDR2 ANQGSEA. With 6 bases clipped from V and 5 bases from J, the junction kept 6 bases outside the gene matches. This CDR3 comprises 13 residues. CDR3 in amino acids: CSVATGGLTEAFF. The CDR3 nucleotides read TGCAGCGTGGCGACAGGGGGCTTAACTGAAGCTTTCTTT.

In the case of this clonotype: The final CDR3 position lacks the conserved phenylalanine or tryptophan, pointing to a likely read error. The chain has TRBV20-1 and TRBJ1-2, with D perhaps matching TRBD1 (6 bases). From germline, CDR1 is DFQATT and CDR2 SNEGSKA (reference sequence). This CDR3 has 14 amino acids. The V gene lost 3 bases and the J gene lost 2 bases, with 13 bases spanning the gap. CDR3 sequence reads: CSARDLGGNYGYTS. In DNA, the CDR3 is TGCAGTGCTAGGGATTTGGGGGGCAACTATGGCTACACCTCC.

This clonotype showed up just a few times. This chain joins TRBV5-1 and TRBJ2-1; 12 nucleotides agree with TRBD2. This CDR3 has 15 residues. The V gene's germline CDR1 is SGHRS and CDR2 YFSETQ. The V gene end was trimmed by 3 bases and the J gene end by 10 bases; junction bases not matched to a gene: 8. The CDR3 region has the DNA TGCGCCAGCAGCTCCCGGACTAGCGGGGTCAAAGAGCAGTTCTTC. This gives the protein CASSSRTSGVKEQFF.